This TCR beta chain was obtained from a study of T cell responses to AZD1222 COVID-19 vaccine. V was clipped by 0 bases and J by 6 bases, with 5 bases between them. This CDR3 comprises 13 residues. Looked up from germline, CDR1 is LGHNA and CDR2 is YSLEER. Sequencing was performed with immunoSEQ multiplex PCR; in TCRdb, only in-frame clones are kept and a portion is missing. This sample yields roughly 140,000 clones, of which 85% to 95% are seen a single time; approximately 5.3% belongs to the top ten. The TCR originated in an adult in good health. The chain is built from TRBV4-3 and TRBJ2-2; no definite D call. This specimen was peripheral blood, taken on day 0 of AZD1222 vaccination. The CDR3 DNA reads as TGCGCCAGCAGCCAAGATTATGCCGGGGAGCTGTTTTTT. Its protein product is CASSQDYAGELFF.